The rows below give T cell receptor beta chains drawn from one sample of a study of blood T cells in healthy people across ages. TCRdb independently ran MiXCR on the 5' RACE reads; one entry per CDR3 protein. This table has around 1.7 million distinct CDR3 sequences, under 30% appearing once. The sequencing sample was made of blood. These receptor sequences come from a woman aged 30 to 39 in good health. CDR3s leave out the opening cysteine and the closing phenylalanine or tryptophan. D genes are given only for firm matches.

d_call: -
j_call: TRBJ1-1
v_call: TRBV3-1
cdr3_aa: ASSLGESGAF

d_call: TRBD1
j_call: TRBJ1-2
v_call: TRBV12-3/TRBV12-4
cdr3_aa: ASSEGDRSYGYT

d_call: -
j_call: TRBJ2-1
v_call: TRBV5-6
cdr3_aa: ASSPGAFQDNEQF

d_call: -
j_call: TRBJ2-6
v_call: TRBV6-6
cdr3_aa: ASMLRLSSGANVLT

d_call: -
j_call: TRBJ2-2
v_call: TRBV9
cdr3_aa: ASSAGPGTGELF

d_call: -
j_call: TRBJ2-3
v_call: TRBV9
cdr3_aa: ASSVAGASSTDTQY

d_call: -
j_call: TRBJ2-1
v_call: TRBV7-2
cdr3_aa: ASSEGLLINNEQF

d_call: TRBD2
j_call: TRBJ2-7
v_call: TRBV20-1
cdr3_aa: SAVAGGGYEQY

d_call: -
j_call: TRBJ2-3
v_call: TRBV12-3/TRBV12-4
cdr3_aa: ASRLGTDVEY

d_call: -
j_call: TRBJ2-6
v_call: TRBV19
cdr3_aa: ASSIGSGANVLT

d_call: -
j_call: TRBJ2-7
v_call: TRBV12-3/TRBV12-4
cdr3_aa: ASSKTSEQY

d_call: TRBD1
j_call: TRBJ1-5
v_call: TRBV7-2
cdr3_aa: ASSSKQGGDSNQPQH